This T cell receptor (beta chain) was identified during a study of blood T cell repertoires in COVID-19. The germline gives CDR1 SQVTM, CDR2 ANQGSEA. V was clipped by 4 bases and J by 6 bases; unmatched bases: 9. The CDR3 runs to 14 residues. A single count supports this clone. Per the authors' pipeline: For nucleated cells, counts were estimated from reference gene primer amplification. Sequencing was performed with immunoSEQ multiplex PCR; in TCRdb, only in-frame clones are kept and a portion is missing. That table furnishes V, J and clone size, whereas the DNA furnished D and trimming. Of approximately 76,000 clones in the sample, around nine tenths were seen once.

The TCR originated in a man aged 25 to 40 with acute or convalescent COVID-19. Specimen: peripheral blood. The chain recombines TRBV29-1 with TRBJ2-1, with 7 bases lining up with TRBD2. In DNA form, the CDR3 reads TGCAGCGTTGGTGGGGGGGTTAGGTCCAATGAGCAGTTCTTC. It encodes CSVGGGVRSNEQFF.